Shown below are 13 T cell receptor beta chains from a single sample sequenced in a study of blood T cell repertoires in COVID-19. The data were produced by immunoSEQ multiplex PCR, yet TCRdb's version contains in-frame clones alone and is incomplete. The repertoire has some 73,000 clones, about 82% of them found once; the top ten carry roughly 9.3%. The material sequenced was peripheral blood. The receptors shown here come from a man between 45 and 60 years old with COVID-19, enrolled during active disease.

The V and J genes are TRBV6-6 and TRBJ2-2; a possible D gene is TRBD1 (7 bases). Germline V gene data show CDR1 as MNHNY and CDR2 as SVGAGI (reference sequence). The V end was cut by 2 bases, the J end by 2 bases, with 9 bases between. The length of the CDR3 is 15 residues. CDR3 sequence: CASSYQGGNTGELFF. The DNA of the CDR3 is TGTGCCAGCAGTTACCAGGGGGGAAACACCGGGGAGCTGTTTTTT.

V gene TRBV7-2 combines with J gene TRBJ2-7; 11 nucleotides line up with TRBD2. Germline-derived CDR1 and CDR2 are SGHTA and FQGNSA. J gave up 7 bases and V 5 bases, and 16 bases lay outside the gene matches. This CDR3 is built from 17 residues. This CDR3 is CASSQYGGSGRAGEQYF. In nucleotides, the CDR3 is TGTGCCAGCAGCCAATATGGGGGTAGCGGGAGGGCTGGGGAGCAGTACTTC.

The chain joins TRBV28 to TRBJ1-2; D call uncertain. Germline CDR1 and CDR2: MDHEN and SYDVKM. The CDR3 length is 14 residues. V was trimmed by 3 bases and J by 3 bases, leaving 11 bases between them. The CDR3 is CASSFPSAYYGYTF. The CDR3, as DNA: TGTGCCAGCAGTTTCCCCAGCGCGTACTATGGCTACACCTTC.

The chain is built from TRBV14 and TRBJ1-1, with 7 bases fitting TRBD1. V shed 4 bases, J shed 2 bases, and the junction held 4 bases outside the gene matches. This CDR3 region has 14 residues. The V gene's germline CDR1 is SGHDN and CDR2 FVKESK. Written as DNA, the CDR3 is TGTGCCAGCAGCCGTCAGGGGGGCAACACTGAAGCTTTCTTT. It translates to CASSRQGGNTEAFF.

This clone has only one observation. V is TRBV3-1 (or the pseudogene TRBV3-2) and J is TRBJ1-2, with 9 bases identical to TRBD1. CDR1 and CDR2 (germline): LGHDT, YNNKEL (reference sequence). There are 16 residues in the CDR3. V dropped 3 bases and J dropped 10; count of bases not matched to a gene: 15. The CDR3 loop reads CASSHTTTGTGSDYTF. CDR3 DNA sequence: TGTGCCAGCAGCCATACTACTACCGGGACAGGGAGCGACTACACCTTC.

The rearrangement joins TRBV5-1 to TRBJ2-7; D might be TRBD1 (5 bases). Trimming stripped 4 bases from V and 6 bases from J, with 14 bases between. This CDR3 has 13 amino acids. CDR1 is SGHRS and CDR2 is YFSETQ in the germline V gene. This CDR3 reads CASSRSWGIEQYF. The CDR3, as DNA: TGCGCCAGCAGCCGGTCCTGGGGCATCGAGCAGTACTTC.

This chain uses TRBV18 with TRBJ2-1; no reliable D call. The V gene's germline CDR1 is KGHSH and CDR2 LQKENI. Between the trimmed V and J ends, which lost 0 bases and 3 bases, there was a span of 9 bases. The CDR3 extends over 15 amino acids. The CDR3 DNA follows: TGTGCCAGCTCACCACCCGATTCTAACTACAATGAGCAGTTCTTC. Its translation is CASSPPDSNYNEQFF.

The gene calls are TRBV5-1 and TRBJ2-3, with D perhaps matching TRBD2 (6 bases). Per germline, CDR1 SGHRS and CDR2 YFSETQ. V shed 0 bases and J shed 4 bases, with 12 bases lying between them. This CDR3 has 15 amino acids. For the CDR3, the DNA is TGCGCCAGCAGCTTGGCCGGACTATATTCAGATACGCAGTATTTT. Translation gives CASSLAGLYSDTQYF.

The chain has TRBV19 and TRBJ1-2; the D is unclear. Trimming removed 3 bases at V and 4 bases at J, with 15 bases between. The CDR3 has 15 amino acids. Germline V gene lookup returns CDR1 LNHDA and CDR2 SQIVND (reference sequence). CDR3 nucleotide sequence: TGTGCCAGTAGTATCAAGTCCAGCGGTATCTATGGCTACACCTTC. Amino acid sequence: CASSIKSSGIYGYTF.

The chain joins TRBV6-5 to TRBJ2-3; 9 bases are a match to TRBD1. The V gene end was trimmed by 1 base and the J gene end by 4 bases; junction bases not matched to a gene: 3. Looked up from germline, CDR1 is MNHEY and CDR2 is SVGAGI. This CDR3 spans 15 amino acids. The CDR3 sequence: CASSYLQGAADTQYF. For the CDR3, the DNA is TGTGCCAGCAGTTACTTACAGGGGGCCGCAGATACGCAGTATTTT.

V and J are TRBV7-2 and TRBJ2-1, with 11 bases aligning to TRBD2. Germline loops: CDR1 SGHTA, CDR2 FQGNSA. V lost 1 base to trimming and J lost 2 bases; unmatched junction nucleotides: 4. This CDR3 comprises 17 residues. The chain's CDR3 is CASSLDLAGGTYNEQFF. The CDR3 DNA sequence: TGTGCCAGCAGCTTAGATCTAGCGGGAGGCACCTACAATGAGCAGTTCTTC.

The rearrangement joins TRBV28 to TRBJ1-1, with 8 bases matching TRBD1. Germline CDR1 is MDHEN and CDR2 is SYDVKM. Trimming took 2 bases from V and 0 from J; bases not matched to a gene: 2. This CDR3 has 15 residues. As DNA, the CDR3 is TGTGCCAGCAGTTTAGGGGACAGGATGAACACTGAAGCTTTCTTT. Amino acid sequence: CASSLGDRMNTEAFF.

The chain uses TRBV5-1 and TRBJ2-2; D is perhaps TRBD2 (5 bases). Germline V CDR1 and CDR2: SGHRS, YFSETQ. The CDR3 runs to 16 residues. V was cut by 1 base and J by 3 bases, with 13 bases left in between. The CDR3 spells CASSLLAPGDTGELFF. CDR3 in DNA: TGCGCCAGCAGCTTGTTGGCTCCCGGGGACACCGGGGAGCTGTTTTTT.